These T cell receptor beta chains were read from a single sample in a study of neoadjuvant anti-PD-1 for oral cavity cancer. Libraries were prepared by immunoSEQ multiplex PCR; TCRdb keeps only in-frame clonotypes and omits some of them. The sample yields about 16,000 clones, 72% seen once. The sample consisted of PBMCs, taken before nivolumab (anti-PD-1) treatment. These receptors all come from a person between 35 and 79 years old with oral cavity squamous cell carcinoma. Each CDR3 is given with its conserved first and last residue.

V gene,CDR3 protein
TRBV25-1,CASSESGEEQYF
TRBV9,CASSVGSGPYNEQFF
TRBV19,CASRRDRISGNTIYF
TRBV6-6,CASKTTGGTYEQYF
TRBV6-1,CASSDRGGLIDEQYF
TRBV5-6,CASSLVGRVNEQFF
TRBV19,CASSRPDRVGTEAFF
TRBV27,CASRPLGGRSNEQYF
TRBV5-1,CASRRTVNEQFF
TRBV27,CASRGTVANYGYTF
TRBV27,CASSFLQSPYNEQFF
TRBV19,CASSIDRWGQGTEAFF
TRBV19,CASSIAAGGHSGVYNEQFF
TRBV7-9,CVSGASLGYTEAFF
TRBV5-1,CASILAGTDTQYF
TRBV19,CAVSGLLNTEAFF
TRBV30,CAWGVEDGHYNEQFF
TRBV13,CASSLGLEREGPTDTQYF
TRBV7-9,CASSTDSNEQFF
TRBV28,CASSFRGGHYGYTF
TRBV11-3,CASSGWDSTGELFF
TRBV4-1,CASSQVEGYQETQYF
TRBV27,CASSLGTGGNEQFF
TRBV11-2,CASSLAVTDTQYF
TRBV28,CASSGGQGRTGELFF
TRBV30,CAWSVRASGASNEQFF
TRBV2,CASTEGGANYGYTF
TRBV5-8,CASSLVRAQYF
TRBV9,CASSVGGLAGIYEQYF
TRBV6-1,CASRSGGRVNTEAFF
TRBV29-1,CSVEVSRARRFPEAFF
TRBV30,CAWSKGGLGGNQPQHF
TRBV5-6,CASSEGQGVYEQYF
TRBV28,CASTTGALDYGYTF
TRBV27,CASSLTGSHYEQYF
TRBV9,CASSVGPPIAGGYNEQFF
TRBV27,CASSLSTGVAGYTF
TRBV11-2,CASSLDAGHPAQFF
TRBV5-1,CASSSQGARYNEQFF
TRBV7-8,CASSLAPWDRGADTQYF
TRBV30,CACSPSGKGTQYF
TRBV7-6,CASSSEDRVFRNTIYF
TRBV7-6,CASSFLGGVETQYF
TRBV6-9,CASSFPHKYRVSRSDSPLHF
TRBV9,CASSVDTGQTNEKLFF
TRBV9,CASSPKGAGNVGYTF
TRBV28,CASSQQGASEKLFF
TRBV7-9,CASIRDSLTDTQYF
TRBV5-6,CASSFWGSWDTEAFF
TRBV11-2,CASSSNRGTYEQYF
TRBV5-1,CASSMAIRGAGYGYTF
TRBV27,CASSNRDRPTDTQYF
TRBV9,CASSVRSSGTDTQYF
TRBV5-1,CASRETGAGETQYF